This T cell receptor (beta chain) was sequenced in a study of cytomegalovirus exposure and HLA in healthy donors. The donors formed part of the roughly 120-subject validation cohort, distinct from the approximately 630-subject first cohort. The germline V gene has CDR1 ENHRY and CDR2 SYGVKD. This CDR3 has 14 amino acids. Trimming removed 0 bases at V and 2 bases at J, with 8 bases between. Using immunoSEQ multiplex PCR, the repertoire was profiled, and TCRdb retains in-frame clones only, with some absent. This sample has 260,000 or so clones, with around 87% found just once. The clonotype comes from a man aged 18 to 30 in good health and CMV-seronegative. The J gene is TRBJ2-7, the V gene TRBV10-3; TRBD1 might be the D (5 bases). Sample: PBMCs. CDR3 sequence reads: CAISESRQTYEQYF. CDR3 DNA: TGTGCCATCAGTGAGTCAAGACAGACCTACGAGCAGTACTTC.